The present T cell receptor (beta chain) was sequenced within a study of blood T cell repertoires in COVID-19. Study-wide context: Sample material is recorded as cDNA or gDNA derived from T cells, B-cell-depleted T cells, or PBMCs.

Authors' analysis steps: For nucleated cells, counts were estimated from reference gene primer amplification. Measured with immunoSEQ multiplex PCR; TCRdb has only the in-frame clones, and not every one. V, J and clone size are those of that table, while D and trimming were read from the DNA. There are about 190,000 clones in the sample; around four fifths occur only once, and around 20% lies in the top ten. V lost 3 bases and J lost 11; bases outside the gene matches: 10. The CDR3 extends over 14 amino acids. From germline, CDR1 is GTSNPN and CDR2 SVGIG (reference sequence). This receptor was identified in a human donor in a cohort sampled during active COVID-19. Material for sequencing was peripheral blood. The chain has TRBV30 and TRBJ2-1; TRBD1 aligns across 10 bases. CDR3: CAWRQGDRGSKQFF. The CDR3 DNA is TGTGCCTGGAGGCAAGGGGACAGGGGTTCAAAGCAGTTCTTC.